This T cell receptor (beta chain) derives from a study of cytomegalovirus exposure and HLA in healthy donors. Whole-study findings and limits: The authors later linked a missense DCLRE1C variant to TCR beta V- and J-gene trimming.

The CDR3 is made up of 14 amino acids. Germline V gene sequence: CDR1 LNHDA, CDR2 SQIVND (reference sequence). V lost 1 base and J lost 11; bases outside the gene matches: 6. The PCR ran on 60 Vbeta and 13 Jbeta primers. Repertoires were generated with immunoSEQ multiplex PCR, while TCRdb's copy carries only in-frame clones and drops some. The sample includes fewer than 85,000 clones. Note on this clone: Its antigen is undetermined.

This rearrangement joins TRBV19 to TRBJ1-4; 8 nucleotides match TRBD1. The receptor's source is a man in his fifties in good health and CMV-seropositive. Sequencing was performed on PBMCs. In DNA form, the CDR3 reads TGTGCCAGTAGTATAGGCCAGGGGGCGGACAAACTGTTTTTT. Protein sequence: CASSIGQGADKLFF.